The 9 T cell receptor beta chains given below trace back to one sample, sequenced in a study of radiotherapy plus CTLA-4 blockade in lung cancer. Only in-frame clones appear in the TCRdb table, and some are missing; sequencing was by immunoSEQ multiplex PCR. The profile covers 30,000 to 35,000 clones, with roughly 70% appearing a single time and approximately 3.8% taken by the ten largest. Sequencing used peripheral blood, obtained from a patient treated with radiotherapy plus ipilimumab. The source of these receptors is a human donor with non-small cell lung cancer who had stable disease on radiotherapy plus ipilimumab.

The chain employs TRBV2 and TRBJ1-5, with a tentative D call TRBD1 (6 bases). There are 15 residues in the CDR3. The V gene's germline CDR1 is SNHLY and CDR2 FYNNEI. The V end was cut by 4 bases, the J end by 4 bases, with 14 bases between. The CDR3 DNA reads as TGTGCCAGCAGTGCCTCGGGGGGCAATAATCAGCCCCAGCATTTT. It encodes CASSASGGNNQPQHF.

The chain combines TRBV28 with TRBJ1-5; the D gene is possibly TRBD1 (5 bases). The CDR3 spans 17 residues. The germline gives CDR1 MDHEN, CDR2 SYDVKM. Between the trimmed V and J ends, which lost 3 bases and 4 bases, there was a span of 19 bases. The CDR3: CASSLGRWGERNQPQHF. The CDR3 coding sequence is TGTGCCAGCAGTTTGGGTCGTTGGGGGGAAAGGAATCAGCCCCAGCATTTT.

This chain links TRBV19 with TRBJ2-7; TRBD1 matches at 10 bases. Losses at the gene ends were 6 bases for V and 4 bases for J; bases not matched to a gene: 6. Germline V gene lookup returns CDR1 LNHDA and CDR2 SQIVND (reference sequence). The CDR3 extends over 14 amino acids. The CDR3 region has the DNA TGTGCCAGTAGCCAGACAGGGGGCCGGTACGAGCAGTACTTC. Protein product: CASSQTGGRYEQYF. Full variable domain (remainder filled in from reference TRBV19 and TRBJ2-7): DGGITQSPKYLFRKEGQNVTLSCEQNLNHDAMYWYRQDPGQGLRLIYYSQIVNDFQKGDIAEGYSVSREKKESFPLTVTSAQKNPTAFYLCASSQTGGRYEQYFGPGTRLTVT.

The J gene is TRBJ2-1, the V gene TRBV4-1; 8 bases align to TRBD1. J gave up 9 bases and V 5 bases, and 15 bases lay outside the gene matches. Germline CDR1 is MGHRA and CDR2 is YSYEKL. This CDR3 comprises 16 residues. The CDR3 region has the DNA TGCGCCAGCAGCTCAGGACAGGGAGGACTTGGAGTTGAGCAGTTCTTC. It specifies CASSSGQGGLGVEQFF.

This rearrangement joins TRBV9 to TRBJ1-4; 7 bases match TRBD1. CDR3 size: 15 residues. The germline CDR1 and CDR2 sequences are SGDLS and YYNGEE. After removal of 3 bases from V and 7 bases from J, the junction contained 9 bases not matched to a gene. As DNA, the CDR3 is TGTGCCAGCAGCGGGGGACAGACTATGCTTGAAAAACTGTTTTTT. As protein: CASSGGQTMLEKLFF. Using reference TRBV9 and TRBJ1-4 for the parts outside the CDR3, the full variable domain is DSGVTQTPKHLITATGQRVTLRCSPRSGDLSVYWYQQSLDQGLQFLIQYYNGEERAKGNILERFSAQQFPDLHSELNLSSLELGDSALYFCASSGGQTMLEKLFFGSGTQLSVL.

The V call is TRBV27, the J call TRBJ2-3; 7 positions agree with TRBD1. The V gene's germline CDR1 is MNHEY and CDR2 SMNVEV (reference sequence). The CDR3 spans 15 residues. With 8 bases clipped from V and 1 base from J, the junction kept 9 bases outside the gene matches. CDR3 in amino acids: CASSHDRVGTDTQYF. DNA of the CDR3: TGTGCCAGCTCCCATGACAGGGTTGGCACAGATACGCAGTATTTT.

The chain employs TRBV6-1 and TRBJ2-5, with D possibly matching TRBD2 (6 bases). CDR1 is MNHNS and CDR2 is SASEGT in the germline V gene. The CDR3 length is 18 residues. Trimming cost V 1 base and J 5 bases, with 23 bases left between them. Here the CDR3 reads CASSEGEAKGRLRETQYF. CDR3 nucleotide sequence: TGTGCCAGCAGTGAAGGGGAGGCAAAAGGGAGGTTGCGGGAGACCCAGTACTTC.

V gene TRBV7-9 combines with J gene TRBJ1-5; 7 nucleotides match TRBD1. This CDR3 is 15 amino acids long. Germline CDR1 and CDR2: SEHNR and FQNEAQ (reference sequence). Trimming removed 2 bases from V and 4 bases from J; junction bases left unmatched: 5. CDR3 bases: TGTGCCAGCAGCTTATCGGGACAGCAGAATCAGCCCCAGCATTTT. It translates to CASSLSGQQNQPQHF. The complete variable domain, with remaining parts taken from reference TRBV7-9 and TRBJ1-5, reads DTGVSQNPRHKITKRGQNVTFRCDPISEHNRLYWYRQTLGQGPEFLTYFQNEAQLEKSRLLSDRFSAERPKGSFSTLEIQRTEQGDSAMYLCASSLSGQQNQPQHFGDGTRLSIL.

This rearrangement joins TRBV5-1 to TRBJ1-2; D is perhaps TRBD1 (5 bases). The germline gives CDR1 SGHRS, CDR2 YFSETQ. This CDR3 is built from 12 residues. V was clipped by 4 bases and J by 10 bases, with 14 bases between them. The CDR3 protein is CASSPDRGHYTF. CDR3 DNA sequence: TGCGCCAGCAGCCCCGATCGCGGACACTACACCTTC.